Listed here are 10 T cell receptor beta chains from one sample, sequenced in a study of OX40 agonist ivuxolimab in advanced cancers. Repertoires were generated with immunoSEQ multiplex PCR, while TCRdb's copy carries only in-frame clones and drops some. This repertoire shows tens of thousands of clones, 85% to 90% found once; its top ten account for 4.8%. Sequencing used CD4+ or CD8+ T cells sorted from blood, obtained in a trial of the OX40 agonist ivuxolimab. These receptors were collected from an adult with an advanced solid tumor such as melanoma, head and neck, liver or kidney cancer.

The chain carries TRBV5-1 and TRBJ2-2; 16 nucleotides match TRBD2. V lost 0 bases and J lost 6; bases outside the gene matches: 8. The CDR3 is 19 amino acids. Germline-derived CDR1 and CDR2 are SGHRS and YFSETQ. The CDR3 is CASSLAPGTSGRESGELFF. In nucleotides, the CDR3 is TGCGCCAGCAGCTTGGCTCCTGGGACTAGCGGGAGGGAGTCCGGGGAGCTGTTTTTT.

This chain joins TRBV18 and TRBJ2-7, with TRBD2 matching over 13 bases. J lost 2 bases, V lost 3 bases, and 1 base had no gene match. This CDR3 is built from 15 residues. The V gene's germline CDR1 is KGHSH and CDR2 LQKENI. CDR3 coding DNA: TGTGCCAGCTCACCTGGACTAGCGGGAGCCTACGAGCAGTACTTC. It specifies CASSPGLAGAYEQYF. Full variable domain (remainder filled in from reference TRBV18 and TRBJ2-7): NAGVMQNPRHLVRRRGQEARLRCSPMKGHSHVYWYRQLPEEGLKFMVYLQKENIIDESGMPKERFSAEFPKEGPSILRIQQVVRGDSAAYFCASSPGLAGAYEQYFGPGTRLTVT.

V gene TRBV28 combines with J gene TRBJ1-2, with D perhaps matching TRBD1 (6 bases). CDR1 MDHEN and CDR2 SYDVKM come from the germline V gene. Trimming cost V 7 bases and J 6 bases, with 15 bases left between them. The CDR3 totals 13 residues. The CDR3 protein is CASTPYRADGYTF. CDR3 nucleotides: TGTGCCAGCACCCCTTACAGGGCGGATGGCTACACCTTC.

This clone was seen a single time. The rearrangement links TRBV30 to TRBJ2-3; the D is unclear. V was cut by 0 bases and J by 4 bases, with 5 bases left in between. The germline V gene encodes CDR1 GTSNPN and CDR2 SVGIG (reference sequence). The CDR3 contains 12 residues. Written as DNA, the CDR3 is TGTGCCTGGAGTGTTGACGCAGATACGCAGTATTTT. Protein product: CAWSVDADTQYF.

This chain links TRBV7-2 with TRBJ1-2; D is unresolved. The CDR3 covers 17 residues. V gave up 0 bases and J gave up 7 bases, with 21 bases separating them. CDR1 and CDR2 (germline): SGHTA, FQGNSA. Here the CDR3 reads CASSLAVLEGFLSGYTF. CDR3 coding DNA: TGTGCCAGCAGCTTAGCGGTATTGGAGGGTTTCCTCAGTGGCTACACCTTC.

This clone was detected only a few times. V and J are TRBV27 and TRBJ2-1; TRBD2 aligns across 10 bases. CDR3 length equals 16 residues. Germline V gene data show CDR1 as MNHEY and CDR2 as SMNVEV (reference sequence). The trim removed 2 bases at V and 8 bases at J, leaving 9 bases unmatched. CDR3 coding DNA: TGTGCCAGCAGTTTAAGGCCCAGCGGGGGGGGCGATGAGCAGTTCTTC. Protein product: CASSLRPSGGGDEQFF.

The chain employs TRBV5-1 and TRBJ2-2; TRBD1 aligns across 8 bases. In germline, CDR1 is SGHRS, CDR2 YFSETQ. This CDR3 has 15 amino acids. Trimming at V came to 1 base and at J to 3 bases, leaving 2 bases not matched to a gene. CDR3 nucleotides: TGCGCCAGCAGCTTGTCACAGGGGGACACCGGGGAGCTGTTTTTT. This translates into CASSLSQGDTGELFF.

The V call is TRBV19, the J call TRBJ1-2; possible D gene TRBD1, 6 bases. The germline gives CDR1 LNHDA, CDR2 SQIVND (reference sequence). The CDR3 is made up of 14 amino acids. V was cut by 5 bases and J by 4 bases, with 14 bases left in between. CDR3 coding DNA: TGTGCCAGTAGTGCCAGACAGGCACCCTATGGCTACACCTTC. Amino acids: CASSARQAPYGYTF.

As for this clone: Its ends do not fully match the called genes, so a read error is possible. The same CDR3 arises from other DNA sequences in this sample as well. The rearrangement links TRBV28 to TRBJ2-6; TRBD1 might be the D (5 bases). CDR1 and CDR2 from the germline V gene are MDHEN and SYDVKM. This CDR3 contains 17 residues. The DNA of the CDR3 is TGTGCCAGCAGTTTGTACCAGGGCTACTCTGGGGCTAACGTCCTGACTTTC. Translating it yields CASSLYQGYSGANVLTF. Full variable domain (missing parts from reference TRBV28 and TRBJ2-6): DVKVTQSSRYLVKRTGEKVFLECVQDMDHENMFWYRQDPGLGLRLIYFSYDVKMKEKGDIPEGYSVSREKKERFSLILESASTNQTSMYLCASSLYQGYSGANVLTFGAGSRLTVL.

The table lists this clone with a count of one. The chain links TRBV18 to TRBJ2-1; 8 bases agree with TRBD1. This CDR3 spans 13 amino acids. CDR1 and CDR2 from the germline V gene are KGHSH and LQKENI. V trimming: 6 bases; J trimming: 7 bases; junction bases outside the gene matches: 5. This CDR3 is CASSKDRENEQFF. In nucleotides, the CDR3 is TGTGCCAGCTCGAAGGACAGGGAGAATGAGCAGTTCTTC.